The 5 T cell receptor beta chains given below trace back to one sample, sequenced in a study of T cells in Graves' hyperthyroidism and ophthalmopathy. RNA transcripts yielded amplified TCR beta CDR3 regions. Researchers ran a first-round RT-PCR on the TCR CDR3 using the HTBI primer set. TCRdb recomputed calls from the multiplex PCR reads with MiXCR, one row per CDR3 protein. The profile shows around 380,000 distinct CDR3 sequences, roughly 12% of them singletons. Material: blood. The source is a man in his thirties or forties with Graves' hyperthyroidism that later progressed to Graves' ophthalmopathy.

CDR3 amino acids: CASSYSGGGAGEQFF. As DNA, the CDR3 is TGTGCCAGCAGTTACTCGGGCGGGGGGGCCGGAGAGCAGTTCTTC. The V gene is TRBV6-5, the J gene TRBJ2-1; TRBD2 agrees at 9 bases. CDR3 length: 15 residues. Per the germline V gene, CDR1 is MNHEY and CDR2 is SVGAGI. V shed 0 bases, J shed 10 bases, and the junction held 7 bases outside the gene matches.

This clonotype has a count of ten or more. The chain combines TRBV5-5 with TRBJ2-3; D remains unclear. CDR3 length equals 14 residues. Germline loops: CDR1 SGHKS, CDR2 YYEKEE (reference sequence). V was pared by 4 bases and J by 0 bases, with 9 bases between. The CDR3 DNA sequence: TGTGCCAGCAGCCCGACAACTAGCACAGATACGCAGTATTTT. Translated: CASSPTTSTDTQYF.

The chain uses TRBV5-1 and TRBJ1-5; 9 nucleotides align to TRBD1. CDR3 length: 17 residues. V lost 0 bases to trimming and J lost 2 bases; unmatched junction nucleotides: 6. Germline V gene lookup returns CDR1 SGHRS and CDR2 YFSETQ. The CDR3, as DNA: TGCGCCAGCAGCTTGGGACAGGGGGGAATAGGCAATCAGCCCCAGCATTTT. This codes for CASSLGQGGIGNQPQHF.

Only a few counts were recorded for this clonotype. The gene calls are TRBV15 and TRBJ2-7; D unclear. CDR3 size: 15 residues. V lost 0 bases to trimming and J lost 0 bases, with 9 bases between them. Germline V CDR1 and CDR2: LNHNV, YYDKDF (reference sequence). The CDR3 coding sequence is TGTGCCACCAGCAGAGATCCCAGCGTCTCCTACGAGCAGTACTTC. Translating gives CATSRDPSVSYEQYF.

This clonotype was observed a few times. The chain uses TRBV18 and TRBJ1-5; no clear D gene. Trimming shortened V by 3 bases and J by 5 bases, and 8 bases separated the two germline ends. The CDR3 runs to 13 residues. Germline CDR1 and CDR2: KGHSH and LQKENI. The CDR3 DNA follows: TGTGCCAGCTCACCTCACAGAGATCAGCCCCAGCATTTT. Its translation is CASSPHRDQPQHF.